One and the same sample provided the 14 T cell receptor beta chains below, sequenced in a study of blood T cell repertoires in COVID-19. This table comes from immunoSEQ multiplex PCR, and its TCRdb copy is limited to in-frame clones, with some not included. The sample carries roughly 43,000 clones, 70% to 85% recorded once. What was sequenced was peripheral blood. Receptors originate from a human donor in a cohort sampled during active COVID-19.

The CDR3 DNA follows: TGTGCCAGCAGTCTCCGGGACAGGGGGCCTGGCGGGGAGCTGTTTTTT. Protein product: CASSLRDRGPGGELFF. The V call is TRBV11-3, the J call TRBJ2-2; 12 positions match TRBD1. Germline assignment: CDR1 SGHNT and CDR2 YENEEA. CDR3 length: 16 amino acids. V lost 6 bases, J lost 7 bases, and 9 bases stayed unmatched.

This chain joins TRBV9 and TRBJ2-7; TRBD1 matches 8 bases. V lost 3 bases to trimming and J lost 7 bases; unmatched junction nucleotides: 6. The CDR3 contains 13 residues. Germline loops: CDR1 SGDLS, CDR2 YYNGEE. The DNA for the CDR3 is TGTGCCAGCAGCGCCCAGGGGGCGGGGGAGCAGTACTTC. This gives the protein CASSAQGAGEQYF.

The chain links TRBV28 to TRBJ1-1; no firm D call. The CDR3 consists of 13 residues. Germline CDR1 reads MDHEN; CDR2 reads SYDVKM. Trimming removed 9 bases from V and 5 bases from J, with 16 bases in between. The CDR3 nucleotides are TGTGCCAGTTCGAGCGGATTAGAAACTGAAGCTTTCTTT. Protein product: CASSSGLETEAFF.

V gene TRBV7-9 combines with J gene TRBJ1-6, with 10 bases aligning to TRBD1. Germline CDR1 SEHNR, CDR2 FQNEAQ (reference sequence). The CDR3 has 15 amino acids. V was pared by 0 bases and J by 8 bases, with 1 base of the junction left unmatched. CDR3 loop: CASSLAGQGYSPLHF. The CDR3 DNA sequence: TGTGCCAGCAGCTTAGCGGGACAGGGGTATTCACCCCTCCACTTT.

The chain uses TRBV24-1 and TRBJ2-5, with a possible D match to TRBD1 (6 bases). CDR1 and CDR2 from the germline V gene are KGHDR and SFDVKD. The CDR3 contains 13 residues. The V end was cut by 4 bases, the J end by 14 bases, with 19 bases between. The CDR3 is CATSEVVGGPFYF. The CDR3 nucleotides read TGTGCCACCAGTGAAGTTGTAGGGGGACCCTTCTACTTC.

The chain links TRBV29-1 to TRBJ2-1, with 9 bases that match TRBD1. The CDR3 sequence is 13 residues long. Trimming took 4 bases from V and 9 from J; bases not matched to a gene: 7. Germline assignment: CDR1 SQVTM and CDR2 ANQGSEA. CDR3: CSVVRDREGEQFF. CDR3 bases: TGCAGCGTTGTCCGGGACAGGGAGGGTGAGCAGTTCTTC.

The chain employs TRBV7-8 and TRBJ1-5; TRBD1 agrees at 8 bases. The CDR3 spans 15 residues. CDR1 and CDR2 from the germline V gene are SGHVS and FQNEAQ. V dropped 9 bases and J dropped 7; count of bases not matched to a gene: 14. As DNA, the CDR3 is TGTGCCAGTGGACCGACAGGGGAAAGGAACCAGCCCCAGCATTTT. It encodes CASGPTGERNQPQHF.

The V gene is TRBV28, the J gene TRBJ1-2, with a weak D call TRBD1 (6 bases). This CDR3 has 14 residues. Germline CDR1 MDHEN, CDR2 SYDVKM. V was clipped by 5 bases and J by 5 bases, with 15 bases between them. The chain's CDR3 is CASSLPGQFYGYTF. CDR3 sequence (DNA): TGTGCCAGCAGTCTACCCGGACAGTTTTATGGCTACACCTTC.

The chain uses TRBV6-5 and TRBJ2-5; no reliable D call. The CDR3 has 14 amino acids. Germline assignment: CDR1 MNHEY and CDR2 SVGAGI. V dropped 7 bases and J dropped 0 bases, with 12 bases sitting between them. Here the CDR3 DNA reads TGTGCCAGCAAGCGTGACTTGTACCAAGAGACCCAGTACTTC. Amino acid sequence: CASKRDLYQETQYF.

This CDR3 is CASRPGLVYKGTDTQYF. Written as DNA, the CDR3 is TGTGCCAGTAGACCGGGACTAGTGTATAAGGGCACAGATACGCAGTATTTT. The gene calls are TRBV19 and TRBJ2-3, with 8 bases aligning to TRBD2. The germline CDR1 and CDR2 sequences are LNHDA and SQIVND (reference sequence). The CDR3 spans 17 residues. Trimming took 6 bases from V and 1 from J; bases not matched to a gene: 12.

This sequence joins TRBV12-5 and TRBJ2-7; D may be TRBD1 (6 bases). Germline CDR1 is LGHNT and CDR2 is FRNRAP. The germline V and J ends were trimmed by 0 bases and 5 bases, with 14 bases remaining between them. The CDR3 totals 15 residues. CDR3 loop: CASGLVQGRRDEQYF. The CDR3 DNA follows: TGTGCTAGTGGTTTGGTACAGGGCAGAAGGGACGAGCAGTACTTC.

The chain is built from TRBV5-1 and TRBJ2-2, with D tentatively TRBD1 (6 bases). The germline V gene encodes CDR1 SGHRS and CDR2 YFSETQ. This CDR3 comprises 15 residues. The V and J ends lost 3 bases and 2 bases respectively, with 11 bases between them. The CDR3 DNA follows: TGCGCCAGCAGCTCCGGGACACCAAACACCGGGGAGCTGTTTTTT. Residues: CASSSGTPNTGELFF. The full variable domain, with the rest looked up from reference TRBV5-1 and TRBJ2-2, is KAGVTQTPRYLIKTRGQQVTLSCSPISGHRSVSWYQQTPGQGLQFLFEYFSETQRNKGNFPGRFSGRQFSNSRSEMNVSTLELGDSALYLCASSSGTPNTGELFFGEGSRLTVL.

This chain uses TRBV28 with TRBJ1-2; 9 bases map to TRBD1. The CDR3 has 14 residues. V lost 6 bases, J lost 5 bases, and 7 bases stayed unmatched. Germline V gives CDR1 MDHEN, CDR2 SYDVKM. CDR3 nucleotide sequence: TGTGCCAGCAGCGGGGGACAGGGATGGTATGGCTACACCTTC. Encoded protein: CASSGGQGWYGYTF.

This clone was counted between two and nine times. CDR3 sequence (DNA): TGTGCCAGCAGCTTAGGCCTAGATTACACCGGGGAGCTGTTTTTT. Its protein is CASSLGLDYTGELFF. The chain links TRBV11-2 to TRBJ2-2, with unresolved D. V lost 1 base, J lost 3 bases, and 9 bases lay in between. The CDR3 runs 15 residues. Per germline, CDR1 SGHAT and CDR2 FQNNGV.